Presented here are 26 T cell receptor beta chains from one specimen sequenced in a study of radiation and T cells in renal cell carcinoma. As for time point: blood 4 weeks post-SBRT, at nephrectomy. Treatment meaning: 15 Gy SBRT to primary tumor, nephrectomy 4 weeks later. Generated by immunoSEQ multiplex PCR, the TCRdb table keeps only in-frame clones and is missing some. The repertoire consists of about 170,000 clones, with 88% occurring once and the leading ten covering about 10%. The material sequenced was blood, taken from a patient whose treatment included radiotherapy and nephrectomy. Receptor source: a woman aged 45 to 65 with renal cell carcinoma.

This chain links TRBV7-2 with TRBJ2-3, with D possibly being TRBD2 (5 bases). Trimming pared 5 bases from V and 4 bases from J, leaving 16 bases between. The CDR3 runs 15 residues. The V gene's germline CDR1 is SGHTA and CDR2 FQGNSA. The CDR3 spells CASSAAPSRADTQYF. In nucleotides, the CDR3 is TGTGCCAGCAGCGCCGCACCTAGCCGGGCAGATACGCAGTATTTT.

The rearrangement uses TRBV6-1 and TRBJ2-7; the D is unclear. Deletions cut 2 bases from V and 2 bases from J, with 4 bases between. The germline V gene has CDR1 MNHNS and CDR2 SASEGT. The CDR3 runs 12 residues. CDR3 residues: CASSEKPYEQYF. The DNA of the CDR3 is TGTGCCAGCAGTGAAAAGCCCTACGAGCAGTACTTC.

The chain recombines TRBV19 with TRBJ1-1; 10 bases match TRBD1. The germline V gene encodes CDR1 LNHDA and CDR2 SQIVND (reference sequence). The junction had 5 bases not matched to a gene; V was cut back by 5 bases and J by 5 bases. CDR3 length: 14 amino acids. CDR3 coding DNA: TGTGCCAGTAGTGCCTTGGACAGGGGGACTGAAGCTTTCTTT. Amino acid sequence: CASSALDRGTEAFF.

The chain carries TRBV7-8 and TRBJ1-1; no reliable D call. With 6 bases removed from V and 4 bases from J, the gap between germline ends came to 12 bases. Looked up from germline, CDR1 is SGHVS and CDR2 is FQNEAQ. This CDR3 spans 13 amino acids. The CDR3 loop is CASSQRLATEAFF. CDR3 in DNA: TGTGCCAGCAGTCAACGGCTAGCCACTGAAGCTTTCTTT. Based on the CDR3 plus reference TRBV7-8 and TRBJ1-1, the full variable domain is GAGVSQSPRYKVAKRGQDVALRCDPISGHVSLFWYQQALGQGPEFLTYFQNEAQLDKSGLPSDRFFAERPEGSVSTLKIQRTQQEDSAVYLCASSQRLATEAFFGQGTRLTVV.

This clone was seen a single time. The chain combines TRBV7-9 with TRBJ1-5; D remains unclear. Germline V gene data show CDR1 as SEHNR and CDR2 as FQNEAQ (reference sequence). Deletions cut 3 bases from V and 3 bases from J, with 9 bases between. This CDR3 has 14 amino acids. DNA of the CDR3: TGTGCCAGCAGCTTTGACGGTTACAATCAGCCCCAGCATTTT. It is translated as CASSFDGYNQPQHF.

This sequence joins TRBV20-1 and TRBJ2-7, with D hard to call. CDR3 length equals 11 residues. CDR1 and CDR2 from the germline V gene are DFQATT and SNEGSKA (reference sequence). The ends were cut back, 3 bases at V and 1 base at J, with 4 bases in the middle. The CDR3 spells CSARRSYEQYF. CDR3 bases: TGCAGTGCTAGGAGGTCCTACGAGCAGTACTTC.

The chain couples TRBV27 to TRBJ2-3; D not resolved. From germline, CDR1 is MNHEY and CDR2 SMNVEV (reference sequence). The CDR3 runs to 14 residues. The V end lost 4 bases, the J end lost 0 bases, and 8 bases lay between the germline ends. The CDR3 DNA follows: TGTGCCAGCAGTTCTTGGAAAAGCACAGATACGCAGTATTTT. It yields the protein CASSSWKSTDTQYF.

The rearrangement joins TRBV6-6 to TRBJ1-5, with TRBD1 matching 7 bases. There are 16 residues in the CDR3. J lost 5 bases, V lost 5 bases, and 12 bases had no gene match. Germline CDR1 and CDR2: MNHNY and SVGAGI (reference sequence). DNA for the CDR3: TGTGCCAGCAGTCGCCCGGGGACAGAAGCAGATCAGCCCCAGCATTTT. Amino acid sequence: CASSRPGTEADQPQHF.

Here the CDR3 reads CASTRGGGSNQPQHF. The CDR3 coding sequence is TGTGCCAGCACCCGAGGGGGGGGGAGCAATCAGCCCCAGCATTTT. J is TRBJ1-5 and V is TRBV7-2; a weak D match, TRBD1 (6 bases). The CDR3 has 15 amino acids. V was clipped by 7 bases and J by 1 base, with 14 bases between them. The germline V gene encodes CDR1 SGHTA and CDR2 FQGNSA.

V usage is TRBV9 and J usage is TRBJ2-5, with unresolved D. The CDR3 loop spans 13 amino acids. The V gene's germline CDR1 is SGDLS and CDR2 YYNGEE. Between the trimmed V and J ends, which lost 1 base and 4 bases, there was a span of 8 bases. The CDR3 protein is CASSVNLGETQYF. In DNA form, the CDR3 reads TGTGCCAGCAGCGTAAACCTAGGAGAGACCCAGTACTTC.

The chain joins TRBV5-6 to TRBJ1-6; D unresolved. Germline CDR1 reads SGHDT; CDR2 reads YYEEEE. CDR3 length: 17 residues. Trimming cost V 1 base and J 3 bases, with 14 bases left between them. CDR3 protein: CASSLSSRTFYNSPLHF. The CDR3 DNA follows: TGTGCCAGCAGCTTGTCGTCTCGGACCTTCTATAATTCACCCCTCCACTTT.

The chain links TRBV19 to TRBJ1-1; TRBD1 is a possible D gene (5 bases). The CDR3 sequence is 14 residues long. Germline-derived CDR1 and CDR2 are LNHDA and SQIVND (reference sequence). V gave up 4 bases and J gave up 0 bases, with 9 bases separating them. The CDR3 spells CASSRQNLNTEAFF. The CDR3 DNA is TGTGCCAGTAGTAGACAGAATTTGAACACTGAAGCTTTCTTT.

This rearrangement joins TRBV5-1 to TRBJ2-5; 8 bases match TRBD2. Germline values: CDR1 SGHRS, CDR2 YFSETQ. This CDR3 has 16 residues. The J segment lost 4 bases and the V segment lost 0 bases, leaving 8 bases of the junction unmatched. The CDR3 is CASSLVSSGGGETQYF. CDR3 sequence (DNA): TGCGCCAGCAGCTTGGTTTCCAGCGGGGGTGGAGAGACCCAGTACTTC.

The rearrangement joins TRBV5-1 to TRBJ1-2; D is perhaps TRBD1 (5 bases). Germline CDR1 is SGHRS and CDR2 is YFSETQ. The CDR3 covers 15 residues. V was pared by 4 bases and J by 0 bases, with 13 bases between. This chain's CDR3 is CASSVTGDANYGYTF. CDR3 bases: TGCGCCAGCAGCGTTACAGGCGATGCTAACTATGGCTACACCTTC.

The chain is built from TRBV7-9 and TRBJ1-3, with D unclear. The CDR3 totals 13 residues. Germline assignment: CDR1 SEHNR and CDR2 FQNEAQ (reference sequence). V lost 11 bases and J lost 0, with 11 bases in between. CDR3 sequence (DNA): TGTGCCGCGGGGTACACCTCTGGAAACACCATATATTTT. This encodes CAAGYTSGNTIYF.

The J gene is TRBJ1-5, the V gene TRBV19; perhaps TRBD1 as D (5 bases). The CDR3 covers 14 residues. CDR1 and CDR2 (germline): LNHDA, SQIVND (reference sequence). With 5 bases removed from V and 8 bases from J, the gap between germline ends came to 16 bases. The CDR3, as DNA: TGTGCCAGTAGTCTGTCGGGATCCAGGGAGCCCCAGCATTTT. Translated: CASSLSGSREPQHF.

The chain links TRBV11-1 to TRBJ2-7, with D possibly TRBD1 on 6 matching bases. Trimming took 4 bases from V and 3 from J, leaving 7 bases between them. CDR3 length: 12 amino acids. Germline V gene data show CDR1 as SGHAT and CDR2 as FQDESV (reference sequence). The CDR3 protein is CASSSDSYEQYF. The CDR3 coding sequence is TGTGCCAGCAGCTCGGACAGCTACGAGCAGTACTTC.

V usage is TRBV7-9 and J usage is TRBJ1-1, with D unresolved. Germline lookup yields CDR1 SEHNR and CDR2 FQNEAQ (reference sequence). The CDR3 length is 14 residues. V lost 1 base and J lost 6, with 12 bases in between. The CDR3 DNA reads as TGTGCCAGCAGCTTAGGGGAAGGGAAGGCTGAAGCTTTCTTT. This sequence encodes CASSLGEGKAEAFF.

The V and J genes are TRBV6-1 and TRBJ1-1; the D is unclear. Per the germline V gene, CDR1 is MNHNS and CDR2 is SASEGT. The CDR3 covers 15 residues. V dropped 8 bases and J dropped 0 bases, with 16 bases sitting between them. CDR3 DNA: TGTGCCAGCGGTAGGGCTCAGTTCATGAACACTGAAGCTTTCTTT. This sequence encodes CASGRAQFMNTEAFF.

The chain has TRBV7-3 and TRBJ1-4; D call uncertain. V was pared by 4 bases and J by 10 bases, with 19 bases between. Germline CDR1 and CDR2: SGHTA and FQGTGA. The CDR3 is 15 amino acids. CDR3 nucleotides: TGTGCCAGCAGCTCCCCGGCAGGCGTGGGCGGAAAACTGTTTTTT. This codes for CASSSPAGVGGKLFF.

The gene calls are TRBV6-5 and TRBJ2-3; no definite D call. Trimming left V 2 bases short and J 2 bases short, with 8 bases between. The CDR3 covers 14 residues. Per germline, CDR1 MNHEY and CDR2 SVGAGI. CDR3 DNA: TGTGCCAGCAGTTACAGGACCCTCACAGATACGCAGTATTTT. Amino acid sequence: CASSYRTLTDTQYF.

The rearrangement links TRBV6-1 to TRBJ2-7, with D perhaps being TRBD1 or TRBD2 (6 bases each). V lost 8 bases, J lost 2 bases, and 13 bases lay in between. The CDR3 spans 13 residues. Germline CDR1 reads MNHNS; CDR2 reads SASEGT. The CDR3 DNA follows: TGTGCCAGCGGGGGGCAGCTAACCTACGAGCAGTACTTC. Translation: CASGGQLTYEQYF.

This chain links TRBV2 with TRBJ1-1; no clear D gene. V shed 3 bases and J shed 0 bases, with 8 bases lying between them. The CDR3 covers 14 residues. CDR1 and CDR2 from the germline V gene are SNHLY and FYNNEI. CDR3 sequence: CASSDPDMNTEAFF. The CDR3 nucleotides read TGTGCCAGCAGTGACCCCGACATGAACACTGAAGCTTTCTTT.

This clone turned up a few times. The V call is TRBV18, the J call TRBJ1-1, with D possibly being TRBD1 (6 bases). This CDR3 has 14 residues. Trimming pared 4 bases from V and 5 bases from J, leaving 14 bases between. Germline V gene sequence: CDR1 KGHSH, CDR2 LQKENI. CDR3 DNA sequence: TGTGCCAGCTCACAATTACAGGGAAGGACTGAAGCTTTCTTT. Residues: CASSQLQGRTEAFF.

This chain links TRBV9 with TRBJ2-5; TRBD2 aligns across 14 bases. From germline, CDR1 is SGDLS and CDR2 YYNGEE. Trimming took 4 bases from V and 2 from J; bases not matched to a gene: 4. This CDR3 comprises 16 residues. DNA of the CDR3: TGTGCCAGCAGCCAGGGACTAGCGGGGGAACAAGAGACCCAGTACTTC. Residues: CASSQGLAGEQETQYF.

This clone was seen only once. The gene calls are TRBV6-6 and TRBJ1-5; tentatively, D is TRBD1 (6 bases). CDR1 MNHNY and CDR2 SVGAGI come from the germline V gene (reference sequence). The CDR3 consists of 15 residues. Trimming shortened V by 4 bases and J by 4 bases, and 14 bases separated the two germline ends. In DNA, the CDR3 is TGTGCCAGCAGTTGGGACAAAGTGAGGAATCAGCCCCAGCATTTT. It is translated as CASSWDKVRNQPQHF.